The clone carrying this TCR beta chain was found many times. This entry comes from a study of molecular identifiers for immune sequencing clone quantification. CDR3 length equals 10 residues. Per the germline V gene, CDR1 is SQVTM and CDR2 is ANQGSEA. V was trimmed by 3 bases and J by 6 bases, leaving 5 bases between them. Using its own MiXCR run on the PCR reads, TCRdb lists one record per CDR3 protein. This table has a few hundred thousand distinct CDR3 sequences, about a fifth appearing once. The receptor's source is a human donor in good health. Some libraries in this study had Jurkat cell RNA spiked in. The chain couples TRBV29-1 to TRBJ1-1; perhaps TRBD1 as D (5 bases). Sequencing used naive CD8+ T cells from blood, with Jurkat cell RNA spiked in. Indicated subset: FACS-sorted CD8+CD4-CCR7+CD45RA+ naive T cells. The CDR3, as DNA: TGCAGCGTTGAGACAGCTGAAGCTTTCTTT. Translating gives CSVETAEAFF.